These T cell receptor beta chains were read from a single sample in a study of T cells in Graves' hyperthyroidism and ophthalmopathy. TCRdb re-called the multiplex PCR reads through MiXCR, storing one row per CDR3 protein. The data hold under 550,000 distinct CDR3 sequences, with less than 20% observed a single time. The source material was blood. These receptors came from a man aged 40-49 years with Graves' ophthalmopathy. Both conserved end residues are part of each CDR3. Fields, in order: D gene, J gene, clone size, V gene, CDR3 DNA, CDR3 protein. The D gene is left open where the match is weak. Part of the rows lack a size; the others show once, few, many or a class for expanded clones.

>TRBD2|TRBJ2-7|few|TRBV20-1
TGCAGTGCCGCCCCGGGGGGGGGCTCCTACGAGCAGTACTTC
CSAAPGGGSYEQYF
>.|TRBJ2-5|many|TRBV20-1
TGCAGTGCGCGGCTACAAGAGACCCAGTACTTC
CSARLQETQYF
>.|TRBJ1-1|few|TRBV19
TGTGCCAGTAGTCAGGGGTTCGACACTGAAGCTTTCTTT
CASSQGFDTEAFF
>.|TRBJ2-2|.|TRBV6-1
TGTGCCAGCAGCCCTCAGGCGGCCGGGGAGCTGTTTTTT
CASSPQAAGELFF
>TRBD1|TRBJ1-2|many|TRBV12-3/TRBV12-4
TGTGCCAGCAGAGGCGGGACAGCTAACTATGGCTACACCTTC
CASRGGTANYGYTF
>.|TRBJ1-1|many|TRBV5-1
TGCGCCAGCAGCTTGTGGGTCGGATCGAACACTGAAGCTTTCTTT
CASSLWVGSNTEAFF
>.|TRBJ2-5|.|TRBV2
TGTGCCAGCAGGGGGTATGGAGCGGTGCAGACCCAGTACTTC
CASRGYGAVQTQYF
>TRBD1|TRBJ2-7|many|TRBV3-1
TGTGCCAGCAGTAGGACAGGGGCCCGGGACGAGCAGTACTTC
CASSRTGARDEQYF
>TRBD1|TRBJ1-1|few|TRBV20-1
TGCAGTGCTTCGGGACAGGCGAACACTGAAGCTTTCTTT
CSASGQANTEAFF
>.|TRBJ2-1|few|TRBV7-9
TGTGCCAGCAGCTTCCCAAACTTAAATAACAATGAGCAGTTCTTC
CASSFPNLNNNEQFF
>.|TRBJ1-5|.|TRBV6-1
TGTGCCAGCGACACCGCAGTGAATAGCAATCAGCCCCAGCATTTT
CASDTAVNSNQPQHF
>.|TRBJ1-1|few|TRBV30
TGTGCCTGGAGTGTACGTTTGAGGGGTGTGGGGACTGAAGCTTTCTTT
CAWSVRLRGVGTEAFF
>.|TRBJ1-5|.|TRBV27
TGTGCCAGCAGTTGGGGGGTTGGCAATCAGCCCCAGCATTTT
CASSWGVGNQPQHF
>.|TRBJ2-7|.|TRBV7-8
TGTGCCAGCAGCCGCGGGGCATGGACACGGTACGAGCAGTACTTC
CASSRGAWTRYEQYF
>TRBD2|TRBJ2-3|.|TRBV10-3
TGTGCCATCAGTGTACTAGCGGAGGGGGGGGGCACAGATACGCAGTATTTT
CAISVLAEGGGTDTQYF
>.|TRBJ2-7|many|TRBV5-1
TGCGCCAGCAGTGATTCACACTACGAGCAGTACTTC
CASSDSHYEQYF
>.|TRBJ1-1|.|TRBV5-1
TGCGCCTGCAGTAATTTTGTACGGGCACGGCATAACACTGAAGCTTTCTTT
CACSNFVRARHNTEAFF
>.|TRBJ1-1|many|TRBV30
TGTGCCTGGAGGGGCTTCGCGAACACTGAAGCTTTCTTT
CAWRGFANTEAFF
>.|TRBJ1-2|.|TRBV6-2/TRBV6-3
TGTGCCAGCAGTTACCCGGACTATGGCTACACCTTC
CASSYPDYGYTF
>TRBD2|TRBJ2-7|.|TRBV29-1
TGCAGCGTTGAAGAGCCGGGACTAGCGGGAGAATCCTACGAGCAGTACTTC
CSVEEPGLAGESYEQYF
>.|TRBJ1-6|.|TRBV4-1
TGCGCCAGCACCCTGGGAGGGAGGTCCTATAATTCACCCCTCCACTTT
CASTLGGRSYNSPLHF
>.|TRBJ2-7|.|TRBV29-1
TGCAGCGTTGAAGCAGGAGGGCAGACGAACTACGAGCAGTACTTC
CSVEAGGQTNYEQYF
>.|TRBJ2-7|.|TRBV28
TGTGCCAGTCTAAACGGGGATTCCTTCTCCTACGAGCAGTACTTC
CASLNGDSFSYEQYF
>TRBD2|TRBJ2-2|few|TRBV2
TGTGCCAGCAGTGAAGGGCTAGCGGGAGCTTCCACCGGGGAGCTGTTTTTT
CASSEGLAGASTGELFF
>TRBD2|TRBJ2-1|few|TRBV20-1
TGCAGTGCTAGAACCGTAGTAGCGGGAGGCGCCTACAATGAGCAGTTCTTC
CSARTVVAGGAYNEQFF
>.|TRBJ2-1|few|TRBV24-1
TGTGCCACCAGTGATACCACACCGGAGCAGTTCTTC
CATSDTTPEQFF
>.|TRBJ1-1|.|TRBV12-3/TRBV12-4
TGTGCCAGCAGTTTAGTGCAGGGCGGAACTGAATCTTTCTTT
CASSLVQGGTESFF
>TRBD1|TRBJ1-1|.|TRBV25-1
TGTGCCAGCAGTGCGACAGGGGGCCACACTGAAGCTTTCTTT
CASSATGGHTEAFF
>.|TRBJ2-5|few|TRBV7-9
TGTGCCAGCAGCTTTGGAGGGGTTTTCCGAGAGACCCAGTACTTC
CASSFGGVFRETQYF
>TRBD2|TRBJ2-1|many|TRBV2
TGTGCCAGCAGTGCTAGCGGGGTAGGATTAAACAATGAGCAGTTCTTC
CASSASGVGLNNEQFF
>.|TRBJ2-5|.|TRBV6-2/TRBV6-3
TGTGCCATCAAAAGTGGTCAGGGGCCCCAAGAGACCCAGTACTTC
CAIKSGQGPQETQYF
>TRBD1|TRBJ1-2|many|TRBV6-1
TGTGCCAGCATCAGACAGGGGGCTGATAACTATGGCTACACCTTC
CASIRQGADNYGYTF
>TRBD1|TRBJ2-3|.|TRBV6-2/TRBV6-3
TGTGCCAGCAGTTACCCAACGGACAGGGGTGCAGATACGCAGTATTTT
CASSYPTDRGADTQYF
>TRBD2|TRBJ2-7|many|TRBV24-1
TGTGCCACCAGTGATTCGACCGCGGGAGGGCCTCGCCACGAGCAGTACTTC
CATSDSTAGGPRHEQYF
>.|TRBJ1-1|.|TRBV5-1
TGCGCCAGCAGCTTGGGGCGGGGGGGCAGGGACACTGAAGCTTTCTTT
CASSLGRGGRDTEAFF
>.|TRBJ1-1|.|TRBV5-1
TGCGCCAGCAGCTTGGCGGGGGAATGGAACACTGAAGCTTTCTTT
CASSLAGEWNTEAFF
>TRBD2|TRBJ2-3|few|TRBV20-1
TGCAGTGCTAGAGTGCTAGCGGGGAGCACAGATACGCAGTATTTT
CSARVLAGSTDTQYF